This TCR beta chain appears in the sequencing data of a study of graft-versus-host responses after intestinal transplantation. The germline V gene encodes CDR1 SGHTA and CDR2 FQGTGA. Losses at the gene ends were 1 base for V and 2 bases for J; bases not matched to a gene: 7. The CDR3 runs 18 residues. The repertoire was sequenced with immunoSEQ multiplex PCR; TCRdb's copy has only in-frame clones and lacks some. The sample shows 71,000 or so clones, less than 95% of them seen only once. With regard to this clone: Its antigen is as yet unknown.

This clonotype was obtained from a human donor who received an intestinal transplant. The rearrangement links TRBV7-3 to TRBJ2-1; 11 nucleotides line up with TRBD2. This sample comprised unstimulated CD8+ T cells sorted from spleen or lymph node cells, obtained before intestinal transplant. The CDR3 sequence is CASSLNPASGGTYNEQFF. CDR3 nucleotide sequence: TGTGCCAGCAGCTTAAACCCAGCTAGCGGGGGGACCTACAATGAGCAGTTCTTC.